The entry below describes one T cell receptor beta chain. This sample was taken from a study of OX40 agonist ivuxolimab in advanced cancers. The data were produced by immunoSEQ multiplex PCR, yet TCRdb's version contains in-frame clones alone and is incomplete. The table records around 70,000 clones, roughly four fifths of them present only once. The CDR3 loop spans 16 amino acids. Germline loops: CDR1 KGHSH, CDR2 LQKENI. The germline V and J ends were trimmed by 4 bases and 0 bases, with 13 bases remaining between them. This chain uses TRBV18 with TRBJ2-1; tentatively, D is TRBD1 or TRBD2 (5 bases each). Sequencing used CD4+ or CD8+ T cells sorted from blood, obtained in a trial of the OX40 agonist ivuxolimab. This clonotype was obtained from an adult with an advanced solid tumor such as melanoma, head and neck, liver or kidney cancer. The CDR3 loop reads CASSLSGSISYNEQFF. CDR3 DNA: TGTGCCAGCTCACTGTCAGGGAGTATCTCCTACAATGAGCAGTTCTTC.